A single sample is the source of the 7 T cell receptor beta chains below, sequenced in a study of shared clonotypes between healthy human individuals. Repertoires were generated with immunoSEQ multiplex PCR, while TCRdb's copy carries only in-frame clones and drops some. The data show 2 million to 3 million clones, approximately 94% seen once. The sample comprised naive CD4+ T cells from PBMCs. Subset defined: CD45RA+ positively selected. The receptors were gathered from a man between 18 and 35 years old in good health. Some clones in this sample may be carry-over from other donors' samples.

This rearrangement joins TRBV30 to TRBJ1-3; no reliable D call. Germline V gives CDR1 GTSNPN, CDR2 SVGIG (reference sequence). The CDR3 is made up of 14 amino acids. The V end lost 0 bases, the J end lost 4 bases, and 10 bases lay between the germline ends. In DNA, the CDR3 is TGTGCCTGGAGTGTAAGCCACTTCGGAAACACCATATATTTT. This gives the protein CAWSVSHFGNTIYF.

This clone was seen a few times. At one boundary the junction diverges from the germline segment, which might be a read error. The same CDR3 also results from other DNA sequences found in this sample. The chain links TRBV7-9 to TRBJ2-2, with 7 bases fitting TRBD1. Per germline, CDR1 SEHNR and CDR2 FQNEAQ (reference sequence). CDR3 length: 15 residues. The CDR3 is CASSLGDRNTGELFF. CDR3 bases: TGTGCCAGCAGTTTAGGGGACAGGAACACCGGGGAGCTGTTTTTT.

This clone was seen once. This chain connects TRBV7-9 to TRBJ2-2; possibly TRBD1 for D (5 bases). Germline V gene data show CDR1 as SEHNR and CDR2 as FQNEAQ (reference sequence). The CDR3 extends over 15 amino acids. The V end was cut by 5 bases, the J end by 5 bases, with 15 bases between. The CDR3 DNA reads TGTGCCAGCAGCATAGTCACAGGCCGGACCGGGGAGCTGTTTTTT. It encodes CASSIVTGRTGELFF.

This chain connects TRBV7-2 to TRBJ2-4; no definite D call. Germline V gives CDR1 SGHTA, CDR2 FQGNSA. The CDR3 sequence is 14 residues long. The V end was cut by 5 bases, the J end by 4 bases, with 12 bases between. CDR3 sequence reads: CASSTGHGKNIQYF. The CDR3 DNA follows: TGTGCCAGCAGCACCGGGCACGGGAAAAACATTCAGTACTTC.

The chain combines TRBV2 with TRBJ1-3; D remains ambiguous. The V and J ends lost 4 bases and 0 bases respectively, with 13 bases between them. Germline-derived CDR1 and CDR2 are SNHLY and FYNNEI. The CDR3 extends over 16 amino acids. In DNA form, the CDR3 reads TGTGCCAGCAGTGTCGGCAGCCCGAGCTCTGGAAACACCATATATTTT. Its protein product is CASSVGSPSSGNTIYF.

The chain joins TRBV9 to TRBJ2-5, with TRBD2 matching over 8 bases. CDR3 length: 14 amino acids. V shed 3 bases and J 6 bases; nucleotides not matched to a gene: 7. Germline-derived CDR1 and CDR2 are SGDLS and YYNGEE. The CDR3 region has the DNA TGTGCCAGCAGCGAGAGCGGGAGAGGGAAGACCCAGTACTTC. Its protein is CASSESGRGKTQYF.

As concerns this clone: The same CDR3 arises from other DNA sequences in this sample as well. The genes are TRBV5-5 and TRBJ2-5; D gene ambiguous. This CDR3 contains 14 residues. Per germline, CDR1 SGHKS and CDR2 YYEKEE (reference sequence). Trimming removed 1 base at V and 1 base at J, with 8 bases between. The CDR3 sequence is CASSLRQIQETQYF. In nucleotides, the CDR3 is TGTGCCAGCAGCTTGCGCCAAATCCAAGAGACCCAGTACTTC.